The rows below give T cell receptor beta chains drawn from one sample of a study of cytomegalovirus exposure and HLA in healthy donors. Using immunoSEQ multiplex PCR, the repertoire was profiled, and TCRdb retains in-frame clones only, with some absent. The repertoire holds 200,000 or so clones, with roughly 84% as singletons. What was sequenced was PBMCs. The receptors come from a young man in good health and CMV-seropositive. Both conserved end residues are part of each CDR3. A D gene is named only where the DNA matches it firmly. Clone size is given for some rows only: seen once, a few or many times, or a class if the clone is expanded.

V gene: TRBV7-8; D gene: -; J gene: TRBJ2-5; clone size: once; CDR3 protein: CASSLVVARETQYF; CDR3 DNA: TGTGCCAGCAGCTTAGTCGTAGCGAGGGAGACCCAGTACTTC
V gene: TRBV7-2; D gene: TRBD2; J gene: TRBJ2-7; clone size: -; CDR3 protein: CASSSALAGVDEQYF; CDR3 DNA: TGTGCCAGCAGCTCGGCACTAGCGGGAGTTGACGAGCAGTACTTC
V gene: TRBV2; D gene: -; J gene: TRBJ2-5; clone size: once; CDR3 protein: CASSGLGVTQETQYF; CDR3 DNA: TGTGCCAGCAGTGGTCTAGGGGTTACCCAAGAGACCCAGTACTTC
V gene: TRBV27; D gene: TRBD2; J gene: TRBJ2-3; clone size: -; CDR3 protein: CASSLWLAGGPGVTDTQYF; CDR3 DNA: TGTGCCAGCAGTTTATGGCTAGCGGGAGGGCCTGGGGTGACAGATACGCAGTATTTT
V gene: TRBV4-2; D gene: -; J gene: TRBJ2-1; clone size: -; CDR3 protein: CASSHGLYNEQFF; CDR3 DNA: TGTGCCAGCAGCCACGGGTTATACAATGAGCAGTTCTTC
V gene: TRBV4-3; D gene: -; J gene: TRBJ2-3; clone size: -; CDR3 protein: CASSQESVFADTQYF; CDR3 DNA: TGCGCCAGCAGCCAAGAATCAGTCTTTGCAGATACGCAGTATTTT
V gene: TRBV27; D gene: TRBD1; J gene: TRBJ1-5; clone size: -; CDR3 protein: CASGAGTANPPPTQHF; CDR3 DNA: TGTGCCAGCGGCGCCGGGACAGCCAACCCCCCCCCAACCCAGCATTTT
V gene: TRBV2; D gene: TRBD2; J gene: TRBJ2-3; clone size: -; CDR3 protein: CASSEDGGRSYLTDTQYF; CDR3 DNA: TGTGCCAGCAGTGAAGACGGCGGGAGGTCCTACCTCACAGATACGCAGTATTTT
V gene: TRBV7-2; D gene: TRBD2; J gene: TRBJ2-3; clone size: -; CDR3 protein: CASSFGGENTDTQYF; CDR3 DNA: TGTGCCAGCAGCTTCGGGGGGGAGAACACAGATACGCAGTATTTT
V gene: TRBV2; D gene: -; J gene: TRBJ2-5; clone size: -; CDR3 protein: CASSEQVGTRERHIPETQYF; CDR3 DNA: TGTGCCAGCAGTGAACAGGTCGGAACAAGGGAGAGGCATATTCCGGAGACCCAGTACTTC
V gene: TRBV9; D gene: -; J gene: TRBJ2-3; clone size: -; CDR3 protein: CASRGVGTSTDTQYF; CDR3 DNA: TGTGCCAGCAGGGGAGTCGGGACTAGCACAGATACGCAGTATTTT
V gene: TRBV11-2; D gene: -; J gene: TRBJ2-7; clone size: once; CDR3 protein: CASRPPGSEDYEQYF; CDR3 DNA: TGTGCCAGCAGACCCCCCGGCAGTGAGGACTACGAGCAGTACTTC
V gene: TRBV4-3; D gene: TRBD2; J gene: TRBJ2-1; clone size: once; CDR3 protein: CASSQMAGGQFF; CDR3 DNA: TGCGCCAGCAGCCAAATGGCGGGGGGACAGTTCTTC
V gene: TRBV6-6; D gene: TRBD2; J gene: TRBJ2-3; clone size: -; CDR3 protein: CASRSGSGTDTQYF; CDR3 DNA: TGTGCCAGCAGGTCGGGTAGCGGGACAGATACGCAGTATTTT
V gene: TRBV7-2; D gene: -; J gene: TRBJ2-5; clone size: -; CDR3 protein: CASSFEYKETQYF; CDR3 DNA: TGTGCCAGCAGCTTCGAGTATAAAGAGACCCAGTACTTC
V gene: TRBV29-1; D gene: TRBD1; J gene: TRBJ2-3; clone size: -; CDR3 protein: CSARDRALSTDTQYF; CDR3 DNA: TGCAGCGCCCGGGACAGAGCCCTTAGCACAGATACGCAGTATTTT
V gene: TRBV29-1; D gene: TRBD1; J gene: TRBJ2-6; clone size: -; CDR3 protein: CSVTLTGGSGANVLTF; CDR3 DNA: TGCAGCGTGACTCTGACAGGGGGCTCTGGGGCCAACGTCCTGACTTTC
V gene: TRBV7-2; D gene: TRBD2; J gene: TRBJ2-3; clone size: -; CDR3 protein: CASSLGVAGGRLADTQYF; CDR3 DNA: TGTGCCAGCAGCTTAGGGGTAGCGGGAGGGCGTCTGGCAGATACGCAGTATTTT
V gene: TRBV6-5; D gene: TRBD1; J gene: TRBJ1-5; clone size: few; CDR3 protein: CASSRGAGQPQHF; CDR3 DNA: TGTGCCAGCAGCAGGGGGGCCGGACAGCCCCAGCATTTT
V gene: TRBV28; D gene: TRBD1; J gene: TRBJ2-5; clone size: -; CDR3 protein: CASSPTGVAFQETQYF; CDR3 DNA: TGTGCCAGCAGCCCCACAGGGGTGGCTTTCCAAGAGACCCAGTACTTC
V gene: TRBV7-2; D gene: TRBD2; J gene: TRBJ2-3; clone size: -; CDR3 protein: CASSRSGTSTDTQYF; CDR3 DNA: TGTGCCAGCAGCCGGAGCGGGACTAGCACAGATACGCAGTATTTT
V gene: TRBV28; D gene: -; J gene: TRBJ1-4; clone size: -; CDR3 protein: CASSFTGVLLFF; CDR3 DNA: TGTGCCAGCAGTTTCACGGGAGTGTTACTGTTTTTT
V gene: TRBV6-6; D gene: TRBD2; J gene: TRBJ2-7; clone size: -; CDR3 protein: CASSYREGNEQYF; CDR3 DNA: TGTGCCAGCAGTTACCGGGAGGGTAACGAGCAGTACTTC
V gene: TRBV15; D gene: -; J gene: TRBJ1-4; clone size: few; CDR3 protein: CATSIQGAGEKLFF; CDR3 DNA: TGTGCCACCAGCATACAGGGTGCCGGTGAAAAACTGTTTTTT
V gene: TRBV15; D gene: -; J gene: TRBJ1-1; clone size: -; CDR3 protein: CATSRGGNTEAFF; CDR3 DNA: TGTGCCACCAGCAGGGGGGGAAACACTGAAGCTTTCTTT
V gene: TRBV10-3; D gene: TRBD1; J gene: TRBJ1-2; clone size: -; CDR3 protein: CANGQGMLEGYTF; CDR3 DNA: TGTGCCAACGGACAGGGAATGTTGGAGGGCTACACCTTC
V gene: TRBV30; D gene: -; J gene: TRBJ1-1; clone size: -; CDR3 protein: CAWSVRLYTEAFF; CDR3 DNA: TGTGCCTGGAGTGTACGACTTTACACTGAAGCTTTCTTT
V gene: TRBV4-1; D gene: -; J gene: TRBJ2-7; clone size: -; CDR3 protein: CASSQEPRGAQYF; CDR3 DNA: TGCGCCAGCAGCCAAGAACCCCGGGGGGCACAGTACTTC
V gene: TRBV9; D gene: -; J gene: TRBJ1-4; clone size: -; CDR3 protein: CASSVGSGTTNEKLFF; CDR3 DNA: TGTGCCAGCAGCGTAGGATCCGGGACAACTAATGAAAAACTGTTTTTT
V gene: TRBV9; D gene: -; J gene: TRBJ1-2; clone size: -; CDR3 protein: CASSVAEVGNYGYTF; CDR3 DNA: TGTGCCAGCAGCGTAGCTGAGGTTGGGAACTATGGCTACACCTTC
V gene: TRBV14; D gene: TRBD1; J gene: TRBJ2-7; clone size: once; CDR3 protein: CASSQGQGAYEQYF; CDR3 DNA: TGTGCCAGCAGCCAAGGACAGGGGGCTTACGAGCAGTACTTC
V gene: TRBV5-1; D gene: TRBD2; J gene: TRBJ2-1; clone size: -; CDR3 protein: CASSLGGLAGVDEQFF; CDR3 DNA: TGCGCCAGCAGCTTGGGCGGACTAGCGGGAGTTGATGAGCAGTTCTTC
V gene: TRBV6-5; D gene: TRBD2; J gene: TRBJ2-2; clone size: -; CDR3 protein: CASSYRLAGHTGELFF; CDR3 DNA: TGTGCCAGCAGTTACAGACTAGCGGGCCACACCGGGGAGCTGTTTTTT
V gene: TRBV10-3; D gene: TRBD1; J gene: TRBJ2-7; clone size: -; CDR3 protein: CATGEGQGYEQYF; CDR3 DNA: TGTGCCACTGGGGAGGGACAGGGGTACGAGCAGTACTTC
V gene: TRBV9; D gene: TRBD1; J gene: TRBJ2-7; clone size: -; CDR3 protein: CASSEGQGYEQYF; CDR3 DNA: TGTGCCAGCAGCGAGGGACAGGGCTACGAGCAGTACTTC
V gene: TRBV5-4; D gene: TRBD1; J gene: TRBJ2-3; clone size: few; CDR3 protein: CATRQGARDTQYF; CDR3 DNA: TGTGCCACCCGGCAGGGGGCCCGGGATACGCAGTATTTT
V gene: TRBV6-5; D gene: TRBD1; J gene: TRBJ2-5; clone size: -; CDR3 protein: CASSSTTGSTQYF; CDR3 DNA: TGTGCCAGCAGTTCGACGACAGGGTCTACCCAGTACTTC
V gene: TRBV7-2; D gene: TRBD1; J gene: TRBJ2-3; clone size: -; CDR3 protein: CASSLSPDRISTDTQYF; CDR3 DNA: TGTGCCAGCAGCTTATCCCCGGACAGGATTAGCACAGATACGCAGTATTTT
V gene: TRBV4-2; D gene: TRBD1; J gene: TRBJ2-7; clone size: -; CDR3 protein: CASSQAGTGTYEQYF; CDR3 DNA: TGTGCCAGCAGCCAAGCCGGGACAGGGACCTACGAGCAGTACTTC
V gene: TRBV13; D gene: -; J gene: TRBJ1-2; clone size: few; CDR3 protein: CASARGSYGYTF; CDR3 DNA: TGTGCCAGCGCCCGCGGTAGCTATGGCTACACCTTC
V gene: TRBV7-9; D gene: -; J gene: TRBJ2-3; clone size: -; CDR3 protein: CASSHSGGPDTQYF; CDR3 DNA: TGTGCCAGCAGCCATAGCGGAGGCCCAGATACGCAGTATTTT
V gene: TRBV19; D gene: -; J gene: TRBJ2-2; clone size: -; CDR3 protein: CASTLTGGELFF; CDR3 DNA: TGTGCCAGTACTCTGACGGGCGGGGAGCTGTTTTTT
V gene: TRBV5-1; D gene: -; J gene: TRBJ2-2; clone size: -; CDR3 protein: CASTENGELFF; CDR3 DNA: TGCGCCAGCACCGAGAACGGGGAGCTGTTTTTT
V gene: TRBV27; D gene: TRBD1; J gene: TRBJ2-7; clone size: -; CDR3 protein: CASSSTGPGEQYF; CDR3 DNA: TGTGCCAGCAGTTCGACAGGGCCTGGCGAGCAGTACTTC
V gene: TRBV7-2; D gene: -; J gene: TRBJ1-3; clone size: -; CDR3 protein: CASSLARGPPGNTIYF; CDR3 DNA: TGTGCCAGCAGCTTAGCGCGGGGGCCCCCTGGAAACACCATATATTTT
V gene: TRBV30; D gene: -; J gene: TRBJ1-2; clone size: -; CDR3 protein: CAYDPQGPGYTF; CDR3 DNA: TGTGCCTACGACCCCCAGGGGCCTGGCTACACCTTC